This T cell receptor beta chain was captured by sequencing in a study of blood T cell repertoires in COVID-19. The wider study: T cells, B-cell-depleted T cells, or PBMCs supplied cDNA or gDNA.

Cohort placement rested on clinical history that participants reported themselves. V was clipped by 4 bases and J by 9 bases; unmatched bases: 3. Germline V gene lookup returns CDR1 SGHRS and CDR2 YFSETQ. The CDR3 is 12 amino acids. TCRdb keeps only in-frame clones here, not all; method: immunoSEQ multiplex PCR. This table holds about 400,000 clones, 88% found once. V is TRBV5-1 and J is TRBJ1-2; 10 nucleotides align to TRBD1. This sequence originates from a middle-aged woman with acute COVID-19. The specimen was PBMCs or T cells enriched from blood (not recorded which). As DNA, the CDR3 is TGCGCCAGCAGCCAGGGACAGGGGAGCTACACCTTC. It is translated as CASSQGQGSYTF.